A selection of T cell receptor beta chains follows, all from one sample in a study of OX40 agonist ivuxolimab in advanced cancers. TCRdb's copy holds only in-frame clones and misses some; the assay was immunoSEQ multiplex PCR. The sample comprises around 40,000 clones, roughly 80% of which are singletons, and roughly 20% rests with the top ten. The sample was CD4+ or CD8+ T cells sorted from blood, taken in a trial of the OX40 agonist ivuxolimab. These receptors were collected from an adult with an advanced solid tumor such as melanoma, head and neck, liver or kidney cancer. Each CDR3 is given with its conserved first and last residue. The D gene is left open where the match is weak. For some rows the clone size is stated as once, few or many, or as a class when expanded; others skip it.

cdr3_aa	cdr3_nt	clone_size	j_call	v_call	cdr3_length	d_call
CASRGQGLNEKLFF	TGCGCCAGCCGCGGACAGGGACTTAATGAAAAACTGTTTTTT	NA	TRBJ1-4	TRBV5-1	14	TRBD1
CASSETVVGAETQYF	TGTGCCAGCAGTGAAACCGTAGTAGGCGCAGAGACCCAGTACTTC	NA	TRBJ2-5	TRBV6-1	15	NA
CASSLDLAAGEQFF	TGTGCCAGCAGCTTAGATCTGGCAGCGGGGGAGCAGTTCTTC	NA	TRBJ2-1	TRBV11-2	14	TRBD2
CASSYGTGWQYF	TGTGCCAGCAGTTACGGGACAGGGTGGCAGTATTTT	once	TRBJ2-3	TRBV6-5	12	TRBD1
CASGDSGANVLTF	TGTGCCAGCGGAGACTCTGGGGCCAACGTCCTGACTTTC	NA	TRBJ2-6	TRBV28	13	NA
CASSSPGTGVWEQYF	TGTGCCAGCAGCTCACCGGGGACGGGGGTTTGGGAGCAGTACTTC	NA	TRBJ2-5	TRBV7-2	15	NA
CASSLESGFYQNSPLHF	TGTGCCAGCAGCTTGGAATCGGGCTTCTATCAAAATTCACCCCTCCACTTT	NA	TRBJ1-6	TRBV5-8	17	NA
CASSQTGAGNTIYF	TGTGCCAGCAGCCAGACAGGGGCTGGAAACACCATATATTTT	NA	TRBJ1-3	TRBV7-8	14	TRBD1
CASSYSSWSSYEQYF	TGTGCCAGCAGTTACTCGTCGTGGTCCTCCTACGAGCAGTACTTC	NA	TRBJ2-7	TRBV6-5	15	NA
CASSAGTSGGAESYEQYF	TGTGCCAGCAGCGCCGGGACTAGCGGGGGGGCCGAATCGTACGAGCAGTACTTC	NA	TRBJ2-7	TRBV9	18	TRBD2
CASSLGRLRDRPLHF	TGTGCCAGCAGCTTAGGTCGGCTAAGGGACCGACCCCTCCACTTT	NA	TRBJ1-6	TRBV7-2	15	NA
CASRAIESSYEQYF	TGTGCCAGCAGGGCCATAGAGAGCTCCTACGAGCAGTACTTC	NA	TRBJ2-7	TRBV6-6	14	NA
CASRTDRGGDTQYF	TGTGCCAGCAGAACGGACAGGGGCGGGGATACGCAGTATTTT	NA	TRBJ2-3	TRBV6-1	14	TRBD1
CASSQGEGEGYGYTF	TGCGCCAGCAGCCAAGGTGAAGGGGAGGGCTATGGCTACACCTTC	NA	TRBJ1-2	TRBV4-3	15	NA
CASSVTGPYEQYF	TGTGCCAGCAGTGTTACCGGACCCTACGAGCAGTACTTC	NA	TRBJ2-7	TRBV28	13	NA
CASSEEGTQYF	TGTGCCAGCAGTGAAGAGGGAACCCAGTACTTC	NA	TRBJ2-5	TRBV2	11	NA
CASSRIAGNEQFF	TGTGCCAGCAGCCGGATAGCCGGGAATGAGCAGTTCTTC	NA	TRBJ2-1	TRBV11-3	13	NA
CASSQDRGGQETQYF	TGTGCCAGCAGCCAAGATCGGGGGGGCCAAGAGACCCAGTACTTC	NA	TRBJ2-5	TRBV14	15	TRBD2
CAWSRGRNYEQYF	TGTGCCTGGAGCCGGGGACGCAACTACGAGCAGTACTTC	NA	TRBJ2-7	TRBV30	13	NA
CASSPIPGAGGHF	TGTGCCAGCAGCCCCATCCCAGGGGCGGGTGGGCATTTT	NA	TRBJ1-5	TRBV5-5	13	NA
CASSRAGGWTQYF	TGTGCCAGTAGTAGGGCAGGGGGATGGACCCAGTACTTC	NA	TRBJ2-5	TRBV19	13	TRBD1
CASSLGHAGYTF	TGTGCCAGCAGTTTAGGCCACGCTGGCTACACCTTC	NA	TRBJ1-2	TRBV28	12	NA
CASSPGLAGETQYF	TGCGCCAGCAGCCCAGGACTAGCGGGTGAGACCCAGTACTTC	NA	TRBJ2-5	TRBV4-1	14	TRBD2
CASSHGGTVSGNTIYF	TGTGCCAGCAGCCACGGGGGGACAGTCTCTGGAAACACCATATATTTT	NA	TRBJ1-3	TRBV6-6	16	TRBD1
CASRRGSGNTGELFF	TGTGCCAGCAGGAGAGGTAGCGGAAACACCGGGGAGCTGTTTTTT	NA	TRBJ2-2	TRBV6-1	15	NA
CASSEALHLPTGELFF	TGTGCCAGCAGTGAAGCCCTTCATCTCCCCACCGGGGAGCTGTTTTTT	NA	TRBJ2-2	TRBV2	16	NA
CASGEQGRYEQYF	TGTGCCAGCGGTGAACAGGGGAGGTACGAGCAGTACTTC	NA	TRBJ2-7	TRBV28	13	NA
CASSQILAPSYNEQFF	TGCGCCAGCAGCCAAATCCTAGCGCCCTCCTACAATGAGCAGTTCTTC	NA	TRBJ2-1	TRBV4-1	16	NA
CASSLGQDQGYGYTF	TGCGCCAGCAGCTTGGGACAGGACCAGGGCTATGGCTACACCTTC	NA	TRBJ1-2	TRBV5-1	15	NA
CASSLASTTGEQYF	TGTGCCAGCAGCTTAGCGTCGACTACGGGCGAGCAGTACTTC	NA	TRBJ2-7	TRBV7-9	14	NA
CASSLDSGSGELFF	TGTGCCAGCAGCTTAGATTCTGGGTCCGGGGAGCTGTTTTTT	few	TRBJ2-2	TRBV7-9	14	NA
CASSYRRLANTEAFF	TGTGCCAGCAGTTACCGTCGGTTGGCGAACACTGAAGCTTTCTTT	NA	TRBJ1-1	TRBV6-5	15	NA